This entry concerns a single TCR beta chain. Which antigen it targets is not known. Per-base qualities were not stored, and no clone one base away is much larger. A distance of 19 bases separates the germline ends of V and J, which lose 3 bases and 8 bases respectively. CDR1 DFQATT and CDR2 SNEGSKA were looked up in the germline V gene (reference sequence). The CDR3 has 14 amino acids, counting the end cysteine and phenylalanine. The sequence is cut down to CDR3 DNA, 42 bases in frame from base 1. The entry originates in a study of T-cell reconstitution after alpha-beta-depleted transplantation in children (dated by TCRdb to about 2016). About the study as a whole: The study quantitatively tracked T-cell immune reconstitution after TCRalphabeta/CD19-depleted allogeneic hematopoietic cell transplantation in children using TCR repertoire profiling. Study-wide findings and limitations: Apparently early alphabetaT-cell count recovery about two months after transplant reportedly relied on only several hundred rapidly expanded clones derived from non-depleted graft cells. In some patients, the high TCRbeta diversity seen at day 60 was put down to recipient T cells and intrathymic progenitors that had survived conditioning. The frequencies of hyperexpanded clones fell over the following months, and after one year, T-cell counts and TCRbeta diversity were mostly attributed to newly produced T cells.

To prepare the library, PCR was applied. These reads were obtained on an Illumina HiSeq 2500. TCR library preparation used molecular barcoding, with unique molecular identifiers applied to normalize quantification of the TCRbeta repertoire. TCRdb reworked the public reads: Q25 trimming with fastp, MiXCR clone assembly, productive beta chains retained. Rows are unified per CDR3 protein, each entry keeping the most common DNA and genes. Counted in this sample were a few hundred thousand distinct CDR3 sequences; 25% to 30% of them appeared once. Of the sample, less than 40% falls within the top ten clones. The treatment or condition label for this specimen denotes: allogeneic hematopoietic cell transplantation with graft depleted of TCRalphabeta T cells and CD19 B cells. TCRalphabeta/CD19-depleted allogeneic hematopoietic cell grafts were given to the transplant recipients, all of whom were children.

The sample consisted of PBMCs, taken before TCRalphabeta/CD19-depleted stem cell transplant. The chain is encoded by TRBV20-1 joined to TRBJ1-2; matching of 6 bases hints at TRBD1 as the D gene. The clonotype comes from a boy younger than two with Wiskott-Aldrich syndrome, due to receive a stem cell transplant. The DNA sequence is given as TGCAGTGCTAGCCCTTTGGGGGACATAGGGGGCTACACCTTC. This yields the protein CSASPLGDIGGYTF.